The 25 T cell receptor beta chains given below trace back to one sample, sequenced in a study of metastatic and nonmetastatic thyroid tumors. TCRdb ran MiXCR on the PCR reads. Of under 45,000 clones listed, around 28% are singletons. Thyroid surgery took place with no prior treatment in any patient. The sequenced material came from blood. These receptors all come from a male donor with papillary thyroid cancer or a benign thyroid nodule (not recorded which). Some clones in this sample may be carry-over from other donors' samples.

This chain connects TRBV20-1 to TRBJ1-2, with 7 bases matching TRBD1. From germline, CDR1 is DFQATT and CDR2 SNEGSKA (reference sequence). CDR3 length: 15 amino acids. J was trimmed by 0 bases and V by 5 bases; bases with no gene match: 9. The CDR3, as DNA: TGCAGTGCTGGACCCGGGACAGCAACTAACTATGGCTACACCTTC. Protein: CSAGPGTATNYGYTF.

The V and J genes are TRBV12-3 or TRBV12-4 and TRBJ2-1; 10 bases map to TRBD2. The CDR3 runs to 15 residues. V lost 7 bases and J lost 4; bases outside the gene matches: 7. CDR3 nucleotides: TGTGCCAGCACTGATGGAGCGGGAGGGTACAATGAGCAGTTCTTC. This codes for CASTDGAGGYNEQFF.

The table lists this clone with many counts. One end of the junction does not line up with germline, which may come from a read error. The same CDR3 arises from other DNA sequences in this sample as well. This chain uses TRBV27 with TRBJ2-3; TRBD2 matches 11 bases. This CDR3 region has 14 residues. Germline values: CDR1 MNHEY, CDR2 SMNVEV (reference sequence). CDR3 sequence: CAGRGLAVTDTQYF. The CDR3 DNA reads TGTGCCGGCAGGGGACTAGCGGTCACAGATACGCAGTATTTT.

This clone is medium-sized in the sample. CDR3 in DNA: TGCAGTGCAACCGACGCCCGACAGGGTAAGGATGGCTACACCTTC. It encodes CSATDARQGKDGYTF. This rearrangement joins TRBV20-1 to TRBJ1-2, with 7 bases lining up with TRBD1. Germline CDR1 DFQATT, CDR2 SNEGSKA (reference sequence). The V and J ends lost 6 bases and 6 bases, in that order; junction bases with no gene match: 16. There are 15 residues in the CDR3.

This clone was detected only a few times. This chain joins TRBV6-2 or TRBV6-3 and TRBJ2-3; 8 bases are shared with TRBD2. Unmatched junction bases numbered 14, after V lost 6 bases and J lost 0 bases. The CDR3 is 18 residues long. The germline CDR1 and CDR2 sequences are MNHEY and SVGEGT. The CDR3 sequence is CASSRPLAGTLSTDTQYF. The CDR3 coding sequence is TGTGCCAGCAGCCGTCCCCTAGCGGGTACCCTTAGCACAGATACGCAGTATTTT.

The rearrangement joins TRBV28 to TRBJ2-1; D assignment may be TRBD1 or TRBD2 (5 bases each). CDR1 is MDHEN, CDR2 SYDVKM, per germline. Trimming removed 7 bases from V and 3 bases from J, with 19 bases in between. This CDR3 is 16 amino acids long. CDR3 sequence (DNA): TGTGCCAGCATACGCCCCGGGACGGGGAACTACAATGAGCAGTTCTTC. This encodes CASIRPGTGNYNEQFF.

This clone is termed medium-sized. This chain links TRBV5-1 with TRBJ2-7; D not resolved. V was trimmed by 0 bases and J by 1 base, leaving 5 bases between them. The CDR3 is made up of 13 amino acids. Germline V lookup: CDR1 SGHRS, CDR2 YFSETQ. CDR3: CASSLERSYEQYF. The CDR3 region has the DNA TGCGCCAGCAGCTTGGAACGGTCCTACGAGCAGTACTTC. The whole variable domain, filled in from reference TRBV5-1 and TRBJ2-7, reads KAGVTQTPRYLIKTRGQQVTLSCSPISGHRSVSWYQQTPGQGLQFLFEYFSETQRNKGNFPGRFSGRQFSNSRSEMNVSTLELGDSALYLCASSLERSYEQYFGPGTRLTVT.

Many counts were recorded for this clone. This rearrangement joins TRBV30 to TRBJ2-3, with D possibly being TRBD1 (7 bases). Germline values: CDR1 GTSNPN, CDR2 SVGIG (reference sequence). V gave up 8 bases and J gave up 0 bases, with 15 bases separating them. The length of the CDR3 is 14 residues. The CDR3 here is CAVDGGQSTDTQYF. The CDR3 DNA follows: TGTGCCGTAGACGGGGGACAGAGCACAGATACGCAGTATTTT. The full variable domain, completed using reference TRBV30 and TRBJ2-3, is SQTIHQWPATLVQPVGSPLSLECTVEGTSNPNLYWYRQAAGRGLQLLFYSVGIGQISSEVPQNLSASRPQDRQFILSSKKLLLSDSGFYLCAVDGGQSTDTQYFGPGTRLTVL.

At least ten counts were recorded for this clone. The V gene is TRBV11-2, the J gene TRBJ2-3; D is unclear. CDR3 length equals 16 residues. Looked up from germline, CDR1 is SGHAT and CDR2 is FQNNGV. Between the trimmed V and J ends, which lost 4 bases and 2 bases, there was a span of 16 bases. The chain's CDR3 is CASSSFGQRLTDTQYF. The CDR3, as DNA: TGTGCCAGCAGCTCCTTCGGCCAACGACTCACAGATACGCAGTATTTT.

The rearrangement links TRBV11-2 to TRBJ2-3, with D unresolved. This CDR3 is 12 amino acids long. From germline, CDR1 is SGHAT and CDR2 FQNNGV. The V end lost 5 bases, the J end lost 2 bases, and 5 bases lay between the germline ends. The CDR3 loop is CASSRNTDTQYF. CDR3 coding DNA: TGTGCCAGCAGCCGCAACACAGATACGCAGTATTTT.

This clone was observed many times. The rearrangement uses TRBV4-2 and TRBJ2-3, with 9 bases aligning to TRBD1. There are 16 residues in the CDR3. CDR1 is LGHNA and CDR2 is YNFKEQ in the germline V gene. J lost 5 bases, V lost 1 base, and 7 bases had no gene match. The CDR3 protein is CASSQGVQGAGDTQYF. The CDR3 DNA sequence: TGTGCCAGCAGCCAAGGGGTACAGGGGGCGGGAGATACGCAGTATTTT.

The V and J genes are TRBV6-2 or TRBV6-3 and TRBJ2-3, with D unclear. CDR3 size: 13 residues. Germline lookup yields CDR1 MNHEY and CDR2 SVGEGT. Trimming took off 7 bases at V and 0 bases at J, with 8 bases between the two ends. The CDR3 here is CASIPTSTDTQYF. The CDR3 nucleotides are TGTGCCAGCATCCCGACTAGCACAGATACGCAGTATTTT.

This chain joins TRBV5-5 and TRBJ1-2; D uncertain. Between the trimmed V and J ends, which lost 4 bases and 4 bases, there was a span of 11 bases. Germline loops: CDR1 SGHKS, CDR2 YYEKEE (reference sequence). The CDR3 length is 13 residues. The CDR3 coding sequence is TGTGCCAGCAGCCCCGATGTGGTCTATGGCTACACCTTC. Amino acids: CASSPDVVYGYTF.

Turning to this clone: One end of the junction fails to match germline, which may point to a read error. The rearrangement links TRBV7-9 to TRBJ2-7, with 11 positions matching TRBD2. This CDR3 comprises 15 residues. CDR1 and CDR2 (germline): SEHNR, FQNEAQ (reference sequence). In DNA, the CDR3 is TGTGCCAGCAGCACTAGACTAGCGGGATGGGACGAGCTGTACTTC. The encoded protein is CASSTRLAGWDELYF.

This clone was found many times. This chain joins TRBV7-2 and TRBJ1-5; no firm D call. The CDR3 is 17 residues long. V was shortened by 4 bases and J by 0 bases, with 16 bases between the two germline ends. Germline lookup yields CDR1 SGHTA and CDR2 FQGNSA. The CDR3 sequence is CASSSPDGGNSNQPQHF. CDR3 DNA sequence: TGTGCCAGCAGCTCACCGGATGGTGGGAATAGCAATCAGCCCCAGCATTTT.

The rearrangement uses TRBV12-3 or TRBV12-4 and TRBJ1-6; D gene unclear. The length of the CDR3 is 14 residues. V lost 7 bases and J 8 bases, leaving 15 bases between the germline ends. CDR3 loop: CASIKVLNDSPLHF. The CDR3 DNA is TGTGCCAGCATTAAGGTACTTAATGATTCACCCCTCCACTTT.

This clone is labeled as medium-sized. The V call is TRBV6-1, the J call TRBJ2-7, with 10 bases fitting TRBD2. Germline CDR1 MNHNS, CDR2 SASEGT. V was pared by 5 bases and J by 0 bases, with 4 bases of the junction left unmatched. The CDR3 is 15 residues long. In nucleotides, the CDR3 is TGTGCCAGCAGTCCTAGCGGGGGAAGCTCCTACGAGCAGTACTTC. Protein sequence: CASSPSGGSSYEQYF.

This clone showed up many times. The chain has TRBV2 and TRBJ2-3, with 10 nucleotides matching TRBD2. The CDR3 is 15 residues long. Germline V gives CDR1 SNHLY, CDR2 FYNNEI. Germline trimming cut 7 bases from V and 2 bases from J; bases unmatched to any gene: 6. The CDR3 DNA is TGTGCCAGCAAGAGTCTAGCGGGGGTCACAGATACGCAGTATTTT. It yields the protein CASKSLAGVTDTQYF.

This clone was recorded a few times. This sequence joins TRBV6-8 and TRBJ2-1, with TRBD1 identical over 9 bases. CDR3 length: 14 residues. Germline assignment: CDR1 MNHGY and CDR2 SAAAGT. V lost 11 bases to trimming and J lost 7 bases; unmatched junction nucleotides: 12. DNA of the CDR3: TGTGCCGACCTGGGGACAGGGCGGTGGAATGAGCAGTTCTTC. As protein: CADLGTGRWNEQFF.

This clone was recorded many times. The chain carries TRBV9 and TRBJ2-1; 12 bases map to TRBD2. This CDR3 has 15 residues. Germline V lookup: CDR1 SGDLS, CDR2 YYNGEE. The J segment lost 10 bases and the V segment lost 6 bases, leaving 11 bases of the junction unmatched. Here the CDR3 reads CASTPTSGSFGEQFF. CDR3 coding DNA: TGTGCCAGCACTCCGACTAGCGGGAGTTTCGGCGAGCAGTTCTTC.

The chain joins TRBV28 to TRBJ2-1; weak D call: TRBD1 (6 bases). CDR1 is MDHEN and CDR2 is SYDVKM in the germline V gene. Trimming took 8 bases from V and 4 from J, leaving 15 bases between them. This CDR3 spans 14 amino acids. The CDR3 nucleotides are TGTGCCAGCGAGGGGGTACAGAAATACAATGAGCAGTTCTTC. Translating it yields CASEGVQKYNEQFF.

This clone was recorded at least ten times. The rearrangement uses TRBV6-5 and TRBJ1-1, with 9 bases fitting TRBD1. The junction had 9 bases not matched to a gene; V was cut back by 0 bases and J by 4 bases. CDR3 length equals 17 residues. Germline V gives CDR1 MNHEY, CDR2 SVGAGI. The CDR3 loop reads CASSYSIGTGQSTEAFF. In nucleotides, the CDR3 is TGTGCCAGCAGTTACTCGATCGGGACAGGGCAATCCACTGAAGCTTTCTTT.

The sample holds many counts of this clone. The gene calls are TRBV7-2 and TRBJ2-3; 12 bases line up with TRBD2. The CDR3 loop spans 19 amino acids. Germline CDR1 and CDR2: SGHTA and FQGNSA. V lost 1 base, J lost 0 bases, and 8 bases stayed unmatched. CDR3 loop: CASSLGLLAGGFSTDTQYF. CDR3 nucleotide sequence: TGTGCCAGCAGCTTAGGACTACTAGCGGGGGGTTTTAGCACAGATACGCAGTATTTT. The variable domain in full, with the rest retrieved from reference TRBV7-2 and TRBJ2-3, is GAGVSQSPSNKVTEKGKDVELRCDPISGHTALYWYRQSLGQGLEFLIYFQGNSAPDKSGLPSDRFSAERTGGSVSTLTIQRTQQEDSAVYLCASSLGLLAGGFSTDTQYFGPGTRLTVL.

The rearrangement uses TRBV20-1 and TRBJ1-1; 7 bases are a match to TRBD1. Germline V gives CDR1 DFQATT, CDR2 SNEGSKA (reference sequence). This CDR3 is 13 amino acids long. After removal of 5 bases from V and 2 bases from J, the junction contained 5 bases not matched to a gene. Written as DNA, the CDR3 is TGCAGTGCTCAGGGACAGATTAACACTGAAGCTTTCTTT. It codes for CSAQGQINTEAFF.

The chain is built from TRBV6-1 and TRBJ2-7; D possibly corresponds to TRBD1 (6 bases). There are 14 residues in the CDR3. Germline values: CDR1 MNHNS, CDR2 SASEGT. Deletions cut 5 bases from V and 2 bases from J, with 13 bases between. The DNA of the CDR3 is TGTGCCAGCAGTCTGGTCACAGGGCCCTACGAGCAGTACTTC. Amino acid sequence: CASSLVTGPYEQYF.